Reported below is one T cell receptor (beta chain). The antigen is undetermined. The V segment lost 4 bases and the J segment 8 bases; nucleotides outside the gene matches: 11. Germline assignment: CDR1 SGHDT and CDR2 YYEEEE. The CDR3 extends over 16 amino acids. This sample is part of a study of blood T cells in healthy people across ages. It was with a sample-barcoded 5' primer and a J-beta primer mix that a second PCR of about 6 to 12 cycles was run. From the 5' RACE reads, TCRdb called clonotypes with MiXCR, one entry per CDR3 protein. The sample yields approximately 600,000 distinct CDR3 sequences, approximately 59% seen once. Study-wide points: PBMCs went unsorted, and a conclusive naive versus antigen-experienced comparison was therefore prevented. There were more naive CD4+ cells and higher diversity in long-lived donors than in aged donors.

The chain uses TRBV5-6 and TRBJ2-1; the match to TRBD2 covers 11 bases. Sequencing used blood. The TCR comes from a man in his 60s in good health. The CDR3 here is CASSRRLAGSIDEQFF. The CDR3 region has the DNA TGTGCCAGCAGCCGTAGACTAGCGGGGTCCATCGATGAGCAGTTCTTC.